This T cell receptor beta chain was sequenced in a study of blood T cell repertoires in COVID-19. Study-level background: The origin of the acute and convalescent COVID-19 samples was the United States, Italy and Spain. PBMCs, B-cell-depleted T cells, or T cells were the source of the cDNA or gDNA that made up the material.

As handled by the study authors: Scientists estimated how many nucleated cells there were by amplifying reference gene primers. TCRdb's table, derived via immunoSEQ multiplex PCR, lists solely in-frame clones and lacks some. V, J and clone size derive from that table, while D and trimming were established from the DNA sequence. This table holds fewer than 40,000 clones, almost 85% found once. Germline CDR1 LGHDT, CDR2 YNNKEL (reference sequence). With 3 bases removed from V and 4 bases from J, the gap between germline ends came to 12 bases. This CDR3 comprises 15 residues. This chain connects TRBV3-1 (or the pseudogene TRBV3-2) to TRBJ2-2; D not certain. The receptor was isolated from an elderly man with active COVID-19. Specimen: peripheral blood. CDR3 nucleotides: TGTGCCAGCAGCCATGATATTAGAGGCACCGGGGAGCTGTTTTTT. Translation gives CASSHDIRGTGELFF.